This passage covers 2 T cell receptor beta chains from one sample sequenced in a study of shared clonotypes between healthy human individuals. The assay was immunoSEQ multiplex PCR, and TCRdb's table has in-frame clones only and misses some. The sample consists of roughly 1 million clones, around 78% of them appearing once. Specimen: memory CD4+ T cells from PBMCs. Subset denoted: CD45RA-negative fraction. Source of these receptors: a man younger than 35 in good health. Some clones in this sample may be carry-over from other donors' samples.

The rearrangement joins TRBV11-2 to TRBJ1-1, with 12 bases fitting TRBD1. Germline trimming cut 5 bases from V and 4 bases from J; bases unmatched to any gene: 11. The CDR3 covers 17 residues. Germline V lookup: CDR1 SGHAT, CDR2 FQNNGV. CDR3 in amino acids: CASSPRDRGRLGTEAFF. In DNA, the CDR3 is TGTGCCAGCAGCCCACGGGACAGGGGGCGCCTGGGCACTGAAGCTTTCTTT.

This clone was recorded at least ten times. V usage is TRBV29-1 and J usage is TRBJ2-7, with no clear D. Germline V gene lookup returns CDR1 SQVTM and CDR2 ANQGSEA. There are 13 residues in the CDR3. V was trimmed by 4 bases and J by 2 bases, leaving 12 bases between them. The CDR3 protein is CSVARVNPYEQYF. The CDR3 nucleotides read TGCAGCGTTGCCCGGGTCAACCCCTACGAGCAGTACTTC.